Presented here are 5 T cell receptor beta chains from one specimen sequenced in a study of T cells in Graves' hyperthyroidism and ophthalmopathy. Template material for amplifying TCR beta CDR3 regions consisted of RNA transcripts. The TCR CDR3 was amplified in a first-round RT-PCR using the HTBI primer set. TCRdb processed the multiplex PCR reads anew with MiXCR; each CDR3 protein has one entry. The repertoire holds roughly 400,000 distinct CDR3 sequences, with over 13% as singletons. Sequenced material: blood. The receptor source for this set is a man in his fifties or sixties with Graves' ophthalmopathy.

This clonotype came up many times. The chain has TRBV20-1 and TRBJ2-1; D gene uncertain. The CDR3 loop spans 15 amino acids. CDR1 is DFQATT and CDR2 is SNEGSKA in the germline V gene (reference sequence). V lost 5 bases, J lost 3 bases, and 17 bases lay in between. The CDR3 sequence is CSAGDGKVIYNEQFF. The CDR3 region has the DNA TGCAGTGCTGGGGATGGTAAGGTAATCTACAATGAGCAGTTCTTC.

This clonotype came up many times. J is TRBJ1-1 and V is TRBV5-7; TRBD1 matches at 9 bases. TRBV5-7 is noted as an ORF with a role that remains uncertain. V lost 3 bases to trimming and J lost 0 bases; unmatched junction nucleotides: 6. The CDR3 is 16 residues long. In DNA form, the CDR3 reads TGTGCCAGCAGCTGGGACAGGGCCCCCATGAACACTGAAGCTTTCTTT. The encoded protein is CASSWDRAPMNTEAFF.

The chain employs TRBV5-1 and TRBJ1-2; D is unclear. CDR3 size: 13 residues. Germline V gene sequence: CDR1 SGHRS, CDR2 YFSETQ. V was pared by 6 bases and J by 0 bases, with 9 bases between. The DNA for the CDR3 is TGCGCCAGCACTATTGGAACTAACTATGGCTACACCTTC. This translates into CASTIGTNYGYTF.

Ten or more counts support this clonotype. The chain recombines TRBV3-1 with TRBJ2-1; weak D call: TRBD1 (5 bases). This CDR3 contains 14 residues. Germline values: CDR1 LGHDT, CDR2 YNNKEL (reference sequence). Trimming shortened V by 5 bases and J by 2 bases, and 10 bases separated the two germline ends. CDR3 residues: CASSWRQTYNEQFF. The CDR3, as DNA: TGTGCCAGCAGCTGGCGACAGACCTACAATGAGCAGTTCTTC.

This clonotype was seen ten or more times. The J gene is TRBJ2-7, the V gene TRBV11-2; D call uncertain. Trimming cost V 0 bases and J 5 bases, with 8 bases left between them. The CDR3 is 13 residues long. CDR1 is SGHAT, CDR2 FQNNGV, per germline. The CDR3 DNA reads TGTGCCAGCAGCTTAGACCCAGAAAACGAGCAGTACTTC. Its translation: CASSLDPENEQYF. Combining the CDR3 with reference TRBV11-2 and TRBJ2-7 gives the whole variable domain EAGVAQSPRYKIIEKRQSVAFWCNPISGHATLYWYQQILGQGPKLLIQFQNNGVVDDSQLPKDRFSAERLKGVDSTLKIQPAKLEDSAVYLCASSLDPENEQYFGPGTRLTVT.